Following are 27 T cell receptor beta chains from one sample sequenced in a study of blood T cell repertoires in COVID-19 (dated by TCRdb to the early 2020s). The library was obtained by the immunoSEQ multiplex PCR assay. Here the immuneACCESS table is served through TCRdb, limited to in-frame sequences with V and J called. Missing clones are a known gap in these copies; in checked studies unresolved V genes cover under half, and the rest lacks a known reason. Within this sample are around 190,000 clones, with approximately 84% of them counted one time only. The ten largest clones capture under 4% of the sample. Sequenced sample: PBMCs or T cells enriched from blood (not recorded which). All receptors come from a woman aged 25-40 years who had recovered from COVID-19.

In DNA, the CDR3 is TGTGCCAGCAGCTTCGGTGCGGGGGGGGCCCAGCGTCCGCAGTATTTT. The encoded protein is CASSFGAGGAQRPQYF. This chain uses TRBV5-4 with TRBJ2-3; 9 bases fit TRBD2. The V gene end was trimmed by 2 bases and the J gene end by 10 bases; junction bases not matched to a gene: 14. Germline CDR1 reads SGHNT; CDR2 reads YYREEE (reference sequence). The CDR3 has 16 amino acids.

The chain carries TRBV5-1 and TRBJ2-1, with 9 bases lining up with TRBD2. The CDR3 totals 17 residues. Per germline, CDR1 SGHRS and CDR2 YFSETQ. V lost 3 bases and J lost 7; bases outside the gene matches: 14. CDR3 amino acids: CASSSNPSGGPGNEQFF. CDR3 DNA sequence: TGCGCCAGCAGCTCGAACCCAAGCGGGGGGCCAGGGAATGAGCAGTTCTTC.

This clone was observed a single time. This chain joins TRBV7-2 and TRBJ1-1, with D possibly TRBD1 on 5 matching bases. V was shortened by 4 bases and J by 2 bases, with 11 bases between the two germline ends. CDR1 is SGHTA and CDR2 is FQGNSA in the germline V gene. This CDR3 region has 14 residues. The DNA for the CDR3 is TGTGCCAGCAGCTATCAGCAGGGAAACACTGAAGCTTTCTTT. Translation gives CASSYQQGNTEAFF.

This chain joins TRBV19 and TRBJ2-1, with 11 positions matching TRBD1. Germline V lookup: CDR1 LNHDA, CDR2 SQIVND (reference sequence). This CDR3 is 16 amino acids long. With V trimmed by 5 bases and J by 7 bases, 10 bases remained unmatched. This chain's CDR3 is CASSPYGQGAPNEQFF. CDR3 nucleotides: TGTGCCAGTAGTCCCTACGGACAGGGGGCGCCTAATGAGCAGTTCTTC.

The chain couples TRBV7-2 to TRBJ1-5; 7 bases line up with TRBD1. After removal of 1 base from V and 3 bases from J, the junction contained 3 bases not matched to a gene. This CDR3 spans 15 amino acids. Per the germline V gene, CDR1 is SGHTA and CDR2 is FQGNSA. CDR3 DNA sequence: TGTGCCAGCAGCTTAGTAGGGGGCGTCAATCAGCCCCAGCATTTT. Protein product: CASSLVGGVNQPQHF. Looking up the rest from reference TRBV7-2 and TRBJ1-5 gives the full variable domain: GAGVSQSPSNKVTEKGKDVELRCDPISGHTALYWYRQSLGQGLEFLIYFQGNSAPDKSGLPSDRFSAERTGGSVSTLTIQRTQQEDSAVYLCASSLVGGVNQPQHFGDGTRLSIL.

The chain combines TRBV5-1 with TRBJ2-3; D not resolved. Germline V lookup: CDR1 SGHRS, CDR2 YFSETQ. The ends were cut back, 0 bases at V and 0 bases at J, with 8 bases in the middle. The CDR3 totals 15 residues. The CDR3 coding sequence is TGCGCCAGCAGCTTGGCCATGAGGAGCACAGATACGCAGTATTTT. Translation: CASSLAMRSTDTQYF.

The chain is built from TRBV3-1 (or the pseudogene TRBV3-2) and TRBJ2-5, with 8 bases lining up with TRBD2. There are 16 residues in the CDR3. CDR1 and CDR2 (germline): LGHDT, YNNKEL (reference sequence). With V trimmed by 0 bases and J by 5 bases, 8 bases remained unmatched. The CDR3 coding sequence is TGTGCCAGCAGCCAAGAAGCGGGAGCCTTCGGGGAGACCCAGTACTTC. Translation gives CASSQEAGAFGETQYF.

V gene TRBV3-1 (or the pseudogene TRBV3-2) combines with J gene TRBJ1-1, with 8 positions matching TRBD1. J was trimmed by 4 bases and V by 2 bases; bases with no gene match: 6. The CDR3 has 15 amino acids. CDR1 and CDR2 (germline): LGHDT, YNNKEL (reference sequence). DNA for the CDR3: TGTGCCAGCAGCCAAACTCAGGGGGCCTTCACTGAAGCTTTCTTT. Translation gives CASSQTQGAFTEAFF.

Here the CDR3 reads CASRRGGETQYF. DNA for the CDR3: TGTGCCAGCCGGAGGGGGGGGGAGACCCAGTACTTC. The chain joins TRBV12-3 or TRBV12-4 to TRBJ2-5, with D perhaps TRBD2 (7 bases). The germline V and J ends were trimmed by 8 bases and 5 bases, with 12 bases remaining between them. The CDR3 spans 12 residues.

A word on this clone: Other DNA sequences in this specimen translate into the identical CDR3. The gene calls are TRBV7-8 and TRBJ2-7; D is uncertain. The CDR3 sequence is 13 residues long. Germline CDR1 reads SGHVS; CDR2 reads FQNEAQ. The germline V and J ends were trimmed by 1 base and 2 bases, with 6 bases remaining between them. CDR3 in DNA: TGTGCCAGCAGCTTAGGGCGGACCTACGAGCAGTACTTC. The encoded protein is CASSLGRTYEQYF.

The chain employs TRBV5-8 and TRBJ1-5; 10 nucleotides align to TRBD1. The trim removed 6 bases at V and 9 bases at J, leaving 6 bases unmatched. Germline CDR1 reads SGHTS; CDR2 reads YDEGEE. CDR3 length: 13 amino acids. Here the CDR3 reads CASTKDRGRPQHF. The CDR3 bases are TGTGCCAGCACCAAGGACAGGGGGAGGCCCCAGCATTTT.

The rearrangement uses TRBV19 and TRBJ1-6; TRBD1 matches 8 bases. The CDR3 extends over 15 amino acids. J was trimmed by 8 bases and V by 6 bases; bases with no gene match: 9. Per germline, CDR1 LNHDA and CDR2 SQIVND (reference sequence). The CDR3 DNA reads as TGTGCCAGTAGAGACAGGGGAGGAGAGTATTCACCCCTCCACTTT. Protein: CASRDRGGEYSPLHF.

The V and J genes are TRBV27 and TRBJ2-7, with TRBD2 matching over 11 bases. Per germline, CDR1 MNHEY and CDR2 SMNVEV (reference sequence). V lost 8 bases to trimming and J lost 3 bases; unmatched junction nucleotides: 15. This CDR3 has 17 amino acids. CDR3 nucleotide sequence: TGTGCCAGCGGAACCTCGGTGACTAGCGGGAAAAACTACGAGCAGTACTTC. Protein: CASGTSVTSGKNYEQYF.

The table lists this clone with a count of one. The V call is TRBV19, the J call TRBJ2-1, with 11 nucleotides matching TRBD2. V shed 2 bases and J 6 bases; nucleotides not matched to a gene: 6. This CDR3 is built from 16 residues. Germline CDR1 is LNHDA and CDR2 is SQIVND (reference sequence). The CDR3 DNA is TGTGCCAGTAGTATAAGGGGGGGACTAGCGGTCAATGAGCAGTTCTTC. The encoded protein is CASSIRGGLAVNEQFF.

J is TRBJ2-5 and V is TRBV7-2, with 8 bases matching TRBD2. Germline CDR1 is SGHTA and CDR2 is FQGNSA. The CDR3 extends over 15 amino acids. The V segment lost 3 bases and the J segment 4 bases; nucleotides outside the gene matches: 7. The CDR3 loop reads CASSFTNAGGETQYF. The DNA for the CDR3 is TGTGCCAGCAGCTTTACCAATGCGGGGGGAGAGACCCAGTACTTC.

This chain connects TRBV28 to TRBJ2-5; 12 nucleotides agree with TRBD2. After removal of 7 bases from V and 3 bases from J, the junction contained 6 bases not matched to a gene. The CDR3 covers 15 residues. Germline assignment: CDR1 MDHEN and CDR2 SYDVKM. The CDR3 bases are TGTGCCAGCAATCTAGCGGGGGGGGCTAAAGAGACCCAGTACTTC. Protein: CASNLAGGAKETQYF.

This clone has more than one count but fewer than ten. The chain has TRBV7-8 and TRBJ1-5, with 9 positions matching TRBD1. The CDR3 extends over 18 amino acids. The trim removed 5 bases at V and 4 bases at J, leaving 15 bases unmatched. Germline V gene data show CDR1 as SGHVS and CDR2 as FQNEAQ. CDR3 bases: TGTGCCAGCAGCGCACGGGGGGGGACAGGGCGTCTAAATCAGCCCCAGCATTTT. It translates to CASSARGGTGRLNQPQHF. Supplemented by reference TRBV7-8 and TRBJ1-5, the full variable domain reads GAGVSQSPRYKVAKRGQDVALRCDPISGHVSLFWYQQALGQGPEFLTYFQNEAQLDKSGLPSDRFFAERPEGSVSTLKIQRTQQEDSAVYLCASSARGGTGRLNQPQHFGDGTRLSIL.

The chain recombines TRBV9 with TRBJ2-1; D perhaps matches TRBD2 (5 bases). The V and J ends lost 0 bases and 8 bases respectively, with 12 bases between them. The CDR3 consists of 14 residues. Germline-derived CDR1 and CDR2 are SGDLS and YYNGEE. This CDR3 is CASSVGRPDHEQFF. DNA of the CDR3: TGTGCCAGCAGCGTAGGGAGGCCAGACCATGAGCAGTTCTTC.

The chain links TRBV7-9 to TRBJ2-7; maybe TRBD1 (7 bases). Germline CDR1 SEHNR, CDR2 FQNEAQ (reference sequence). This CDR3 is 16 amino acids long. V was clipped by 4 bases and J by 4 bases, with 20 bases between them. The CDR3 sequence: CASSSGGLRGSYEQYF. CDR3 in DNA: TGTGCCAGCAGCTCAGGGGGGCTAAGGGGTTCGTACGAGCAGTACTTC.

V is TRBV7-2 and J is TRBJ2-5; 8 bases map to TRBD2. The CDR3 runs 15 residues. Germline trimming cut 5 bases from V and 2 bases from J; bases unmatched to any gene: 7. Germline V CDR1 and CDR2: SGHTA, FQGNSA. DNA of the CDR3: TGTGCCAGCAGCGTGGGCGGGGGGCCTCAAGAGACCCAGTACTTC. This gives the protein CASSVGGGPQETQYF.

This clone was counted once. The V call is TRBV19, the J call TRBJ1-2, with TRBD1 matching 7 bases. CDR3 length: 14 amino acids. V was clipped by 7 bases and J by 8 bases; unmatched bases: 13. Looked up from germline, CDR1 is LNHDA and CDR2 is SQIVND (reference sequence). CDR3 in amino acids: CASTPSRTGQGYTF. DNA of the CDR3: TGTGCCAGTACCCCATCAAGGACAGGTCAGGGCTACACCTTC.

The CDR3 spells CASSDDRGYGNTIYF. The CDR3 DNA reads as TGTGCCAGCAGCGATGACAGGGGGTACGGAAACACCATATATTTT. The V call is TRBV2, the J call TRBJ1-3; 9 positions agree with TRBD1. Unmatched junction bases numbered 7, after V lost 6 bases and J lost 4 bases. This CDR3 is built from 15 residues. Germline CDR1 and CDR2: SNHLY and FYNNEI.

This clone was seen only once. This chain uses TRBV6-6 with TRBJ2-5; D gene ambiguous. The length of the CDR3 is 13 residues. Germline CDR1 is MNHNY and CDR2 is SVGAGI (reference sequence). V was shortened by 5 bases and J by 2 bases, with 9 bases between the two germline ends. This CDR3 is CASSRFQQETQYF. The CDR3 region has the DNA TGTGCCAGCAGTAGATTCCAGCAAGAGACCCAGTACTTC.

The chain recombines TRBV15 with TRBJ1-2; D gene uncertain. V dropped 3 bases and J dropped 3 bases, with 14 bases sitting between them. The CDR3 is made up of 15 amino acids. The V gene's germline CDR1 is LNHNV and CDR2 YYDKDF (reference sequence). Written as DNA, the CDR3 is TGTGCCACCAGCAGGCCCGGGGATTTGTACTATGGCTACACCTTC. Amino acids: CATSRPGDLYYGYTF.

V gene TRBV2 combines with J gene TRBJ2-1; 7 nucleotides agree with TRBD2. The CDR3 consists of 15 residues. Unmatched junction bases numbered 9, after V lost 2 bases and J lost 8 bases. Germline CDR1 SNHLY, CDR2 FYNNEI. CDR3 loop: CASSENRAAGDEQFF. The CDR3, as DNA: TGTGCCAGCAGTGAAAACCGGGCGGCGGGAGATGAGCAGTTCTTC.

In DNA, the CDR3 is TGTGCCTGGAGTGTACAGGGGACAGGGACGGATGAGCAGTACTTC. Amino acid sequence: CAWSVQGTGTDEQYF. J is TRBJ2-7 and V is TRBV30; TRBD1 matches at 9 bases. The CDR3 totals 15 residues. Germline V CDR1 and CDR2: GTSNPN, SVGIG (reference sequence). J was trimmed by 7 bases and V by 0 bases; bases with no gene match: 10.

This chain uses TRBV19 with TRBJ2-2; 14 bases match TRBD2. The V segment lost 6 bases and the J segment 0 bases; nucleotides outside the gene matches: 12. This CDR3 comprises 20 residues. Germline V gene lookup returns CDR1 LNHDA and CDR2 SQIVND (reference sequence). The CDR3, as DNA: TGTGCCAGTAGGGGACTAGCGGGAGAAACCCTGTTCGCGAACACCGGGGAGCTGTTTTTT. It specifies CASRGLAGETLFANTGELFF. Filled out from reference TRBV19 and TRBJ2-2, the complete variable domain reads DGGITQSPKYLFRKEGQNVTLSCEQNLNHDAMYWYRQDPGQGLRLIYYSQIVNDFQKGDIAEGYSVSREKKESFPLTVTSAQKNPTAFYLCASRGLAGETLFANTGELFFGEGSRLTVL.